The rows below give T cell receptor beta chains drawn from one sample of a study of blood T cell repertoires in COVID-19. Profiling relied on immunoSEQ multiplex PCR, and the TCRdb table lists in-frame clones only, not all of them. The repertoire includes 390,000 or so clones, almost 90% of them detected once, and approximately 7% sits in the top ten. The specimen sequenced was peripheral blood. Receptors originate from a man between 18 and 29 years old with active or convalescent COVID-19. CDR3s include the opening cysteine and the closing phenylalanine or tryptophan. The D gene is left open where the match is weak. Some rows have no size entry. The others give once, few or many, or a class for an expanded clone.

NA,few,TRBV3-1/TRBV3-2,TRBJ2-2,TGTGCCAGCAGCACGGACTGGAACACCGGGGAGCTGTTTTTT,CASSTDWNTGELFF
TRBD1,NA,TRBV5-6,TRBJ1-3,TGTGCCAGCAGCCCCGGGACAGGGCCTGGAAACACCATATATTTT,CASSPGTGPGNTIYF
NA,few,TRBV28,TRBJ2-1,TGTGCCAGCAGTTTATGGGACAGCTACAATGAGCAGTTCTTC,CASSLWDSYNEQFF
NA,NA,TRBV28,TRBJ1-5,TGTGCCAGCAGTTCGCGAGGGCTTCCCCAGCATTTT,CASSSRGLPQHF
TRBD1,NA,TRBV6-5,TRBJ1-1,TGTGCCAGCAGTTACGGGCGGACAGGGAACACTGAAGCTTTCTTT,CASSYGRTGNTEAFF
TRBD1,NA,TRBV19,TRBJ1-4,TGTGCCAGTAGCACCACCGGGACAGGCAATGAAAAACTGTTTTTT,CASSTTGTGNEKLFF
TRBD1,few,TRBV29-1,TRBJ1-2,TGCAGCGTGGTGGACAGGTTTGACGCGGGGTACACCTTC,CSVVDRFDAGYTF
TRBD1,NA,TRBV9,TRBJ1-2,TGTGCCAGCAGCCAACCCGGGACAGGGGGCTATGGCTACACCTTC,CASSQPGTGGYGYTF
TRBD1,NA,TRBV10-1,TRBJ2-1,TGCGCCACCCTGGACAGGGGGTTGAACAATGAGCAGTTCTTC,CATLDRGLNNEQFF
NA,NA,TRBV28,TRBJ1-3,TGTGCCAGCAGTGCAATCCAGGGGACTGGAAACACCATATATTTT,CASSAIQGTGNTIYF
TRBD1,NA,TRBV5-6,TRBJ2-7,TGTGCCAGCAGCCCGACAGGGGGCTGGGACGAGCAGTACTTC,CASSPTGGWDEQYF
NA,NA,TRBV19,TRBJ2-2,TGTGCCAGTAGTATAGATGGACAGATCACCGGGGAGCTGTTTTTT,CASSIDGQITGELFF
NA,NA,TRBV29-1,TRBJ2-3,TGCAGCGAGAGATCTAGCACAGATACGCAGTATTTT,CSERSSTDTQYF
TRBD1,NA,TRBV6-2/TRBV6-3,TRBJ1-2,TGTGCCAGCAGTTACCCCGGGACAGGGTACGGCTACACCTTC,CASSYPGTGYGYTF
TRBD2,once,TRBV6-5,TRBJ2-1,TGTGCCAGCGGGACTATGGCCAATGAGCAGTTCTTC,CASGTMANEQFF
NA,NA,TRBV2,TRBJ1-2,TGTGCCAGCAGTGACCCGGGACTGACAAACTATGGCTACACCTTC,CASSDPGLTNYGYTF
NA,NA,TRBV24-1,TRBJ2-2,TGTGCCACCAGTGATGGCAGGATTGGTGTCGCCGGGGAGCTGTTTTTT,CATSDGRIGVAGELFF
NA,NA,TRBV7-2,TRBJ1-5,TGTGCCAGCAGTTTGGGTCGAGGTTCCAATCAGCCCCAGCATTTT,CASSLGRGSNQPQHF
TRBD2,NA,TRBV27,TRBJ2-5,TGTGCCAGCATGAAACTGGATAGCGGGGGGGGTGAGACCCAGTACTTC,CASMKLDSGGGETQYF
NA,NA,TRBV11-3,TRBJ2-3,TGTGCCAGCAGCCCCACCGGGACTCCCCGCGATACGCAGTATTTT,CASSPTGTPRDTQYF
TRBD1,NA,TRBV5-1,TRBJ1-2,TGCGCCAGCAGGGAGACAGGGGGCCGGGGCTACACCTTC,CASRETGGRGYTF
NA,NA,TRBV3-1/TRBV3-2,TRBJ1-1,TGTGCCAGCAGCCGGGACTTGACACGTACTGAAGCTTTCTTT,CASSRDLTRTEAFF